This T cell receptor (beta chain) came from a study of spatial heterogeneity in lung cancer. Study-level background: Detected beta-chain sequences consistently exceeded alpha-chain sequences. Study observations and caveats: One measure, the expanded intratumoral alpha and beta TCR count, tracked tumor mutation counts.

On this clonotype itself: Its antigen is unidentified.

Regarding time point: sample taken at primary tumor resection. The donors comprised about 70 untreated early-stage non-small cell lung cancer patients. The sequenced material consisted of unsorted whole RNA from tumor, nontumor lung or frozen PBMC. Germline-derived CDR1 and CDR2 are LNHNV and YYDKDF (reference sequence). After removal of 3 bases from V and 3 bases from J, the junction contained 5 bases not matched to a gene. The CDR3 runs 14 residues. The presence of a unique molecular identifier marked each TCR cDNA molecule. TCRdb re-derived calls from the 5' RACE reads in MiXCR, one entry per CDR3 protein. The repertoire holds roughly 9,800 distinct CDR3 sequences, with 10% to 15% as singletons.

This specimen consisted of lung tumor tissue, obtained at surgery. The V and J genes are TRBV15 and TRBJ2-7, with 7 bases matching TRBD1. The sequence was obtained from a female donor with early-stage non-small cell lung cancer. The CDR3 DNA reads TGTGCCACCAGCAGTCCAAGACAGGGCTACGAGCAGTACTTC. Encoded protein: CATSSPRQGYEQYF.